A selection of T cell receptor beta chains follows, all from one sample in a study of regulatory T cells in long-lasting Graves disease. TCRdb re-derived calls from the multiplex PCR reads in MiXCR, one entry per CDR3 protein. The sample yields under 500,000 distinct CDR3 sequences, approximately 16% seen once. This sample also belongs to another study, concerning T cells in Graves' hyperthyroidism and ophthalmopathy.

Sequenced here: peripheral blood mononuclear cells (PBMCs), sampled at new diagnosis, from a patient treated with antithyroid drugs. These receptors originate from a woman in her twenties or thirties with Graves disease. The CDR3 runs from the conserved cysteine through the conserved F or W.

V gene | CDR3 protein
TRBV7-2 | CASSLTPPAGELFF
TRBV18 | CASSRGTGGSNQPQHF
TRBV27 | CASTWGLDSPLHF
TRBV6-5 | CASSYSGRRTSGSFSTYNEQFF
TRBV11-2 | CASSLLTYEQYF
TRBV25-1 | CASPRQGAHSYEQYF
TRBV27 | CASSLSRTYEQYF
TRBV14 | CASSQGFLYEQYF
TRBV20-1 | CSARVRGSTDTQYF
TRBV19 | CASSPPFRVTSGRTDTQYF
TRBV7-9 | CASRGGSYEQYF
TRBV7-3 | CASSLRWGPYF
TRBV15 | CATSARQGYTEAFF
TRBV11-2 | CASSLEGGVNQPQHF
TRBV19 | CASSPGQGDTGELFF
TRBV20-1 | CSAKEGPEASPLHF
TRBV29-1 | CSVEGLYTDTQYF
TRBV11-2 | CASSFYRDRGFPSGNTIYF
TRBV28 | CASSNPRELFF
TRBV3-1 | CASSLPGLVNTGELFF
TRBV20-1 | CSASPSGNTDTQYF
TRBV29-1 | CSAELAVYSGANVLTF
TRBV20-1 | CRCARGRGIDTQYF
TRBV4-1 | CASSQDENARFGNQPQHF
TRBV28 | CASSSDAAGVPYNEQFF
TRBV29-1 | CSVGQRSLGEQFF
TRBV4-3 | CATRGPGAKNEQFF
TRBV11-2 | CASSLGLAEGSTDTQYF
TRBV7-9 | CASSRPRTSGDQETQYF
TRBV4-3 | CASSQEGSGRAQETQYF
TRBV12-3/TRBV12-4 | CASSSDRQLRSYEQYF
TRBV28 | CASSLGGLEAFF
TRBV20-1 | CSARGGDSYNEQFF
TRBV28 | CASSPQTGREFTDTQYF
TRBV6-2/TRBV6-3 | CASSYQGRVTDTQYF